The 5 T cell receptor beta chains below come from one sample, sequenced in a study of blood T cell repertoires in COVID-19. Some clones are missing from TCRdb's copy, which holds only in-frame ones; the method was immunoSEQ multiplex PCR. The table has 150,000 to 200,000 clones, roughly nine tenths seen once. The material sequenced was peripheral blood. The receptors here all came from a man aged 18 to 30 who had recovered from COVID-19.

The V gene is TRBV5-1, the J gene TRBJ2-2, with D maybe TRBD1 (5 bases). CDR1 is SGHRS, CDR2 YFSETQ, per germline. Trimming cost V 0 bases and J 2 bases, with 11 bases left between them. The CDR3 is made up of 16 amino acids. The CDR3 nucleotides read TGCGCCAGCAGCTTGGGGCAGGGATTAAACACCGGGGAGCTGTTTTTT. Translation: CASSLGQGLNTGELFF.

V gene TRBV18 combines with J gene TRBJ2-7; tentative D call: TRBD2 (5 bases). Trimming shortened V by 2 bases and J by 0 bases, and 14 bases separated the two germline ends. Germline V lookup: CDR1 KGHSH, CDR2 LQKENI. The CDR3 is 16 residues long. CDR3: CASSPVRVGSSYEQYF. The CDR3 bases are TGTGCCAGCTCACCAGTCCGGGTAGGGAGCTCCTACGAGCAGTACTTC.

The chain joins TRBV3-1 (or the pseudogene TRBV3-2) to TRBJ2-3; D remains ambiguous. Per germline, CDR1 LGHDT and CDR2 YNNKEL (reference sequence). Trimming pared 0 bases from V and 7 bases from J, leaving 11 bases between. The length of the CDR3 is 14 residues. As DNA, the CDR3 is TGTGCCAGCAGCCAAGATCTTGGAGTAAATACGCAGTATTTT. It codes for CASSQDLGVNTQYF.

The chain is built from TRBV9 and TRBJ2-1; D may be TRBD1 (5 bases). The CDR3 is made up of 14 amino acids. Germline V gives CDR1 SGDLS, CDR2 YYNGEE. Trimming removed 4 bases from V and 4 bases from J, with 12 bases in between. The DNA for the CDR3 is TGTGCCAGCAGCTTTCAGGGTGGATACAATGAGCAGTTCTTC. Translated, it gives CASSFQGGYNEQFF.

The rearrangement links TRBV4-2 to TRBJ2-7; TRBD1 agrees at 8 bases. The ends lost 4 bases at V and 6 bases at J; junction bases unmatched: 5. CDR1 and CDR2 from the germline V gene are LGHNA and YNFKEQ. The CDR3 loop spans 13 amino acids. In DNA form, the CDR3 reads TGTGCCAGCAGCCGCGGACAGGGCGCCGAGCAGTACTTC. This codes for CASSRGQGAEQYF.